This T cell receptor (beta chain) was identified in a study of T cell responses to AZD1222 COVID-19 vaccine. Libraries were prepared by immunoSEQ multiplex PCR; TCRdb keeps only in-frame clonotypes and omits some of them. The table has 25,000 to 35,000 clones, approximately 91% seen once. Per the germline V gene, CDR1 is SGHTA and CDR2 is FQGNSA. The ends lost 1 base at V and 9 bases at J; junction bases unmatched: 7. The CDR3 is 14 amino acids. The chain employs TRBV7-2 and TRBJ1-1, with 8 bases matching TRBD1. This material consisted of peripheral blood, taken on day 0 of AZD1222 vaccination. The clonotype comes from an adult in good health. Written as DNA, the CDR3 is TGTGCCAGCAGCTTAGGGACAGGGAATGTGAAAGCTTTCTTT. The encoded protein is CASSLGTGNVKAFF.